A few counts support the clone carrying this TCR beta chain. Antigen specificity is unknown. The data derive from a study of beta chain features in type 1 diabetes. Findings and limits, study-wide: TCRB CDR3 length was moderately but significantly reduced in all four CD4+ subsets of Type 1 diabetes patients.

Between the trimmed V and J ends, which lost 0 bases and 4 bases, there was a span of 15 bases. From germline, CDR1 is GTSNPN and CDR2 SVGIG (reference sequence). This CDR3 has 15 residues. The entirety of the isolated RNA underwent reverse transcription, so expressed TCRB transcripts were sequenced. Sequenced by immunoSEQ multiplex PCR; TCRdb stores in-frame clones only, minus some. This sample carries approximately 170,000 clones, approximately 7.8% of them seen once, and the ten largest clones take about 1%. This receptor was obtained from a woman in her thirties or forties with type 1 diabetes. Sequencing was done on a sample of central memory CD4+ T cells from blood. V is TRBV30 and J is TRBJ1-1, with D hard to call. This chain's CDR3 is CAWSVRFFEGTEAFF. Written as DNA, the CDR3 is TGTGCCTGGAGTGTAAGGTTTTTCGAGGGCACTGAAGCTTTCTTT.